This is a list of T cell receptor beta chains from one sample in a study of blood T cell repertoires in COVID-19. The table came from immunoSEQ multiplex PCR; TCRdb's copy has only in-frame clones and leaves some out. This table has approximately 33,000 clones, approximately 86% appearing once. The sequencing sample was made of peripheral blood. Every receptor here comes from a man aged 55 to 69 with COVID-19, enrolled during active disease. Both conserved end residues are part of each CDR3. A D gene is named only where the DNA matches it firmly. Size is stated for part of the rows, as once, few or many counts, or as a class when the clone is expanded.

size	D	V	J	DNA	CDR3
NA	NA	TRBV11-3	TRBJ1-2	TGTGCCAGCAGCACCCACATGAACTATGGCTACACCTTC	CASSTHMNYGYTF
few	NA	TRBV28	TRBJ1-1	TGTGCCAGCACTCCCGGGGGGCTTGGGACTGAAGCTTTCTTT	CASTPGGLGTEAFF
NA	TRBD2	TRBV5-4	TRBJ2-5	TGTGCCAGCAGCCTGGAACTAGCGCGTTACCAAGAGACCCAGTACTTC	CASSLELARYQETQYF
NA	NA	TRBV6-5	TRBJ1-5	TGTGCCAGCGGGGAGGGGGTTACTAATCAGCCCCAGCATTTT	CASGEGVTNQPQHF
NA	NA	TRBV5-1	TRBJ2-1	TGCGCCAGCGGAGGCGGGTCCTTCAATGAGCAGTTCTTC	CASGGGSFNEQFF
NA	TRBD1	TRBV7-8	TRBJ1-3	TGTGCCAGCAGCCTGGACAGGGCAGGCGGAAACACCATATATTTT	CASSLDRAGGNTIYF
NA	NA	TRBV5-1	TRBJ1-1	TGCGCCAGCAGCTCATTTGGACACACTAGCGGCACTGAAGCTTTCTTT	CASSSFGHTSGTEAFF
NA	NA	TRBV5-1	TRBJ1-1	TGCGCCAGCAGCTTGGGCAGCGCTGAAGCTTTCTTT	CASSLGSAEAFF
few	TRBD1	TRBV7-8	TRBJ2-7	TGTGCCAGCAGCTTATCGGGACAGGGGATCGGCGAGCAGTACTTC	CASSLSGQGIGEQYF
NA	TRBD1	TRBV2	TRBJ2-4	TGTGCCAGCAGTGCAACAGGGGGTACCAAAAACATTCAGTACTTC	CASSATGGTKNIQYF
NA	TRBD1	TRBV14	TRBJ2-5	TGTGCCAGCAGCCAAGTCCTGGGGACAGGACAAAGGGGAGAGACCCAGTACTTC	CASSQVLGTGQRGETQYF
NA	NA	TRBV4-2	TRBJ2-1	TGTGCCAGCAGCTTCGGGGTGGCAGGGGCGCGAGATGAGCAGTTCTTC	CASSFGVAGARDEQFF
once	NA	TRBV19	TRBJ2-1	TGTGCCAGTAGTTCCAGTGGCAATGAGCAGTTCTTC	CASSSSGNEQFF
once	NA	TRBV28	TRBJ2-7	TGTGCCAGCAGCCCGACAGCTAACCACGAGCAGTACTTC	CASSPTANHEQYF
NA	TRBD1	TRBV11-1	TRBJ1-6	TGTGCCAGCAGCGTAGCAGGGGGCCATAATTCACCCCTCCACTTT	CASSVAGGHNSPLHF
NA	NA	TRBV24-1	TRBJ1-6	TGTGCCACCCCCCCTCCGAGGCCCGATCGGCCCCTCCACTTT	CATPPPRPDRPLHF
NA	TRBD1	TRBV6-5	TRBJ1-6	TGTGCCAGCAGGGGACAGAATAATTCACCCCTCCACTTT	CASRGQNNSPLHF
NA	TRBD2	TRBV9	TRBJ2-7	TGTGCCAGCAGCGTGGGACTAGGGGGAGAGCAGTACTTC	CASSVGLGGEQYF
NA	NA	TRBV5-5	TRBJ1-3	TGTGCCAGCAGCTTTGGACAGAGCTCTGGAAACACCATATATTTT	CASSFGQSSGNTIYF
NA	NA	TRBV4-1	TRBJ2-7	TGCGCCAGCAGCCTTCCAATTGCCGGCGAGCAGTACTTC	CASSLPIAGEQYF
NA	TRBD1	TRBV5-1	TRBJ2-5	TGCGCCAGCAGCTTACAGGGGGCAAGTGAGACCCAGTACTTC	CASSLQGASETQYF
NA	NA	TRBV4-2	TRBJ2-1	TGTGCCAGCAGCCAAGAATGGCTAGCCAATGAGCAGTTCTTC	CASSQEWLANEQFF
few	TRBD2	TRBV5-6	TRBJ2-5	TGTGCCAGCAACCCCTCAGCGGGAGGGGGGCGTGAGACCCAGTACTTC	CASNPSAGGGRETQYF
NA	NA	TRBV11-2	TRBJ2-7	TGTGCCAGCAGCTTAGGGGCGTCCCTTGTCGAGCAGTACTTC	CASSLGASLVEQYF
NA	NA	TRBV24-1	TRBJ2-7	TGTGCCACCAGTGACCACAGGGGGGGGTACGAGCAGTACTTC	CATSDHRGGYEQYF
NA	NA	TRBV9	TRBJ1-5	TGTGCCAGCAGCGTAGGGGGGCTTGGCAATCAGCCCCAGCATTTT	CASSVGGLGNQPQHF
once	TRBD1	TRBV19	TRBJ2-2	TGTGCCAGTAGTATTGCAGGGGGCCTCACCGGGGAGCTGTTTTTT	CASSIAGGLTGELFF
NA	NA	TRBV2	TRBJ1-1	TGTGCCAGCAGTGCCTACAGGGAAGCTGAAGCTTTCTTT	CASSAYREAEAFF
NA	TRBD1	TRBV5-5	TRBJ2-3	TGTGCCAGCAGCCCCGGTGTAGGGCAGGGGGCAGATACGCAGTATTTT	CASSPGVGQGADTQYF
NA	TRBD1	TRBV27	TRBJ1-2	TGTGCCACCACAGGGGGACACGAGGGCTACACCTTC	CATTGGHEGYTF
NA	TRBD1	TRBV2	TRBJ1-5	TGTGCCAGCAGTAGGGACAGTAGCAATCAGCCCCAGCATTTT	CASSRDSSNQPQHF